Described below is a single T cell receptor beta chain sequence and its context. The sample belongs to a study of blood T cell repertoires in COVID-19. About the study: From the United States, Italy and Spain came samples of acute and convalescent COVID-19.

As handled by the study authors: Reference gene primer amplification gave estimated nucleated cell counts. The table came from immunoSEQ multiplex PCR; TCRdb's copy has only in-frame clones and leaves some out. That table is the source of V, J and clone size, and D and trimming were worked out from the DNA. The sample records 150,000 to 200,000 clones, around 90% being singletons. Germline V gene data show CDR1 as MNHEY and CDR2 as SVGAGI. The CDR3 spans 14 residues. Trimming cost V 8 bases and J 3 bases; bases outside gene matches: 10. Sequencing was performed on peripheral blood. The genes are TRBV6-5 and TRBJ2-7; 7 bases agree with TRBD2. The clonotype originates from a man between 60 and 75 years old with active or convalescent COVID-19. The CDR3 sequence is CASALLGLSYEQYF. The CDR3, as DNA: TGTGCCAGCGCATTGCTGGGACTAAGCTACGAGCAGTACTTC.